This T cell receptor beta chain was sequenced for a study of blood T cell repertoires in COVID-19. In germline, CDR1 is MGHRA, CDR2 YSYEKL. J gave up 7 bases and V 1 base, and 16 bases lay outside the gene matches. The length of the CDR3 is 18 residues. The assay was immunoSEQ multiplex PCR, and TCRdb's table has in-frame clones only and misses some. The table has approximately 190,000 clones, approximately 90% seen once. This receptor was identified in a man aged 65-85 years with active or convalescent COVID-19. The V gene is TRBV4-1, the J gene TRBJ2-5, with 9 bases matching TRBD2. The sequencing sample was made of peripheral blood. The CDR3 DNA sequence: TGCGCCAGCAGCCAAGCGACCAAACTCGCGGGGGGGCGGGGGACCCAGTACTTC. Protein: CASSQATKLAGGRGTQYF.